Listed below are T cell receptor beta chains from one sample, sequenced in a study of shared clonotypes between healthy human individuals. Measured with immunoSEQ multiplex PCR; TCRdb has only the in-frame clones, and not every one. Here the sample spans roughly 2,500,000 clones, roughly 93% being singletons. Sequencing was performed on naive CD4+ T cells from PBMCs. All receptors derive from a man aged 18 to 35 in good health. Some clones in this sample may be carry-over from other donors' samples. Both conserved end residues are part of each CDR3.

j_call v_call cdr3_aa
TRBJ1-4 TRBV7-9 CASATGGRRKLFF
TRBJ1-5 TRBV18 CASSGQQGNQPQHF
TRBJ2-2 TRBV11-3 CASSLTVNTGELFF
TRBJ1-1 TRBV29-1 CSVAGRKSPSLNTEAFF
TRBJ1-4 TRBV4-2 CASSPGATNEKLFF
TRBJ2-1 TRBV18 CASRATSGSSYNEQFF
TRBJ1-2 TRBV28 CASVPGRPNYGYTF
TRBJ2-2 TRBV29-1 CSVEDERGPAAYTGELFF
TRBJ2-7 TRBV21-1 CARPLGVYEQYF
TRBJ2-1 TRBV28 CASSRGTSGLYNEQFF
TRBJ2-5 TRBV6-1 CASSKQGFGQETQYF
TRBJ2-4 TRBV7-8 CASSLAGTSGTQIAKNIQYF
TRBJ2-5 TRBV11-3 CASSSGQQETQYF
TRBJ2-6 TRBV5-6 CASSLGTASGANVLTF
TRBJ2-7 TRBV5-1 CASSPLADYEQYF
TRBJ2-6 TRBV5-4 CASSTGGTGGANVLTF
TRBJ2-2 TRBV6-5 CASTPRNTGELFF
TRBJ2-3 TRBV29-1 CSVQILAGSTDTQYF
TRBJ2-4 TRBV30 CAWSVRAPAKNIQYF
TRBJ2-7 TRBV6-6 CASRDRDLYEQYF
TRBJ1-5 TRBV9 CASSVDGTGNQPQHF
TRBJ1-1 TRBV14 CASSQSLNTEAFF
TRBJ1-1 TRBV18 CASSPVQGTNTEAFF
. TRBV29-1 CSVAMLKSYEQYF
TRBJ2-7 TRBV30 CAWSWENEQYF
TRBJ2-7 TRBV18 CASSPPTGQVSYEQYF
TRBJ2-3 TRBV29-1 CSVLATGGSYTQYF